A selection of T cell receptor beta chains follows, all from one sample in a study of CD8 T cells in Susac syndrome. TCRdb analysed the immunoSEQ multiplex PCR reads with MiXCR anew, one entry per CDR3 protein. The sample has 250,000 to 300,000 distinct CDR3 sequences, 85% seen once; the top ten hold approximately 0.2%. Sequenced material: CD8+ T cells from PBMCs. The receptors were sampled from a human donor with multiple sclerosis. Both conserved end residues are part of each CDR3. Fields, in order: V gene, D gene, clone size, J gene, CDR3 protein, CDR3 DNA. The D gene is left open where the match is weak. Not every row has a clone size; where given, it reads once, few, many or a size class.

v_gene: TRBV5-4
d_gene: -
abundance: -
j_gene: TRBJ2-1
CDR3aa: CASSAPQNEQFF
CDR3nt: TGTGCCAGCAGCGCCCCCCAGAATGAGCAGTTCTTC

v_gene: TRBV10-3
d_gene: -
abundance: -
j_gene: TRBJ2-7
CDR3aa: CAISELQGLDNEQYF
CDR3nt: TGTGCCATCAGTGAATTACAGGGATTGGACAACGAGCAGTACTTC

v_gene: TRBV13
d_gene: TRBD2
abundance: -
j_gene: TRBJ2-7
CDR3aa: CASSRPSSGGYEQYF
CDR3nt: TGTGCCAGCAGCCGTCCTTCTAGCGGGGGATACGAGCAGTACTTC

v_gene: TRBV9
d_gene: TRBD2
abundance: -
j_gene: TRBJ2-3
CDR3aa: CASSVGLAGHTDTQYF
CDR3nt: TGTGCCAGCAGCGTCGGACTAGCGGGCCACACAGATACGCAGTATTTT

v_gene: TRBV11-1
d_gene: -
abundance: few
j_gene: TRBJ1-5
CDR3aa: CASSYRIDNQPQHF
CDR3nt: TGTGCCAGCAGCTATAGGATAGACAATCAGCCCCAGCATTTT

v_gene: TRBV6-2/TRBV6-3
d_gene: -
abundance: -
j_gene: TRBJ2-3
CDR3aa: CASSYNPARDITDTQYF
CDR3nt: TGTGCCAGCAGCTATAATCCAGCAAGGGATATCACAGATACGCAGTATTTT

v_gene: TRBV7-8
d_gene: -
abundance: -
j_gene: TRBJ1-1
CDR3aa: CASSLVAGASGTEAFF
CDR3nt: TGTGCCAGCAGCTTAGTTGCCGGGGCCTCGGGCACTGAAGCTTTCTTT

v_gene: TRBV30
d_gene: TRBD2
abundance: -
j_gene: TRBJ2-7
CDR3aa: CAWSERLRGTYEQYF
CDR3nt: TGTGCCTGGAGTGAGAGATTGCGGGGGACCTACGAGCAGTACTTC

v_gene: TRBV30
d_gene: -
abundance: -
j_gene: TRBJ1-4
CDR3aa: CAWSNSVILFF
CDR3nt: TGTGCCTGGAGCAATTCTGTGATCCTGTTTTTT

v_gene: TRBV29-1
d_gene: TRBD2
abundance: -
j_gene: TRBJ2-1
CDR3aa: CSVAPPSGRVAFF
CDR3nt: TGCAGCGTTGCCCCCCCTAGCGGGAGAGTTGCATTCTTC

v_gene: TRBV5-5
d_gene: TRBD2
abundance: -
j_gene: TRBJ2-1
CDR3aa: CASSASPLAVYNEQFF
CDR3nt: TGTGCCAGCAGCGCGTCTCCCCTAGCGGTGTACAATGAGCAGTTCTTC

v_gene: TRBV7-2
d_gene: -
abundance: -
j_gene: TRBJ1-4
CDR3aa: CASSSEAGANNEKLFF
CDR3nt: TGTGCCAGCAGCTCCGAGGCGGGGGCAAATAATGAAAAACTGTTTTTT

v_gene: TRBV4-3
d_gene: -
abundance: once
j_gene: TRBJ2-5
CDR3aa: CASSQDPWTADDGETQYF
CDR3nt: TGCGCCAGCAGCCAAGATCCATGGACCGCTGACGATGGAGAGACCCAGTACTTC

v_gene: TRBV7-9
d_gene: TRBD2
abundance: -
j_gene: TRBJ2-3
CDR3aa: CASSLRRTRLAVGTDTQYF
CDR3nt: TGTGCCAGCAGCCTTCGGCGGACTCGACTAGCTGTGGGCACAGATACGCAGTATTTT

v_gene: TRBV7-8
d_gene: TRBD2
abundance: once
j_gene: TRBJ2-3
CDR3aa: CASSTGLGGTDTQYF
CDR3nt: TGTGCCAGCAGCACGGGACTAGGGGGCACAGATACGCAGTATTTT

v_gene: TRBV6-5
d_gene: TRBD2
abundance: -
j_gene: TRBJ2-7
CDR3aa: CASSSSGYYEQYF
CDR3nt: TGTGCCAGCAGTTCTAGCGGCTACTACGAGCAGTACTTC

v_gene: TRBV13
d_gene: -
abundance: -
j_gene: TRBJ2-7
CDR3aa: CASSDTSRLEREQYF
CDR3nt: TGTGCCAGCAGCGATACTAGCAGACTGGAGAGGGAGCAGTACTTC

v_gene: TRBV15
d_gene: -
abundance: -
j_gene: TRBJ2-1
CDR3aa: CATRGFGSSYNEQFF
CDR3nt: TGTGCCACCAGGGGTTTCGGCAGCTCCTACAATGAGCAGTTCTTC

v_gene: TRBV4-3
d_gene: -
abundance: -
j_gene: TRBJ1-5
CDR3aa: CASSRILHGSQPQHF
CDR3nt: TGCGCCAGCAGCCGGATACTCCACGGGAGTCAGCCCCAGCATTTT

v_gene: TRBV29-1
d_gene: -
abundance: once
j_gene: TRBJ2-1
CDR3aa: CSAPERDEQFF
CDR3nt: TGCAGCGCCCCAGAGAGGGATGAGCAGTTCTTC

v_gene: TRBV7-9
d_gene: -
abundance: -
j_gene: TRBJ1-2
CDR3aa: CASSSGQRPNYGYTF
CDR3nt: TGTGCCAGCAGCTCCGGACAGCGCCCTAACTATGGCTACACCTTC

v_gene: TRBV12-3/TRBV12-4
d_gene: TRBD1
abundance: once
j_gene: TRBJ2-5
CDR3aa: CASSTPGTDQETQYF
CDR3nt: TGTGCCAGCAGTACTCCCGGGACAGACCAAGAGACCCAGTACTTC

v_gene: TRBV28
d_gene: -
abundance: -
j_gene: TRBJ2-1
CDR3aa: CASTPMENTYNEQFF
CDR3nt: TGTGCCAGCACCCCGATGGAAAACACCTACAATGAGCAGTTCTTC

v_gene: TRBV7-2
d_gene: TRBD2
abundance: once
j_gene: TRBJ2-5
CDR3aa: CASSLVAGGPETQYF
CDR3nt: TGTGCCAGCAGCTTAGTAGCGGGAGGGCCAGAGACCCAGTACTTC

v_gene: TRBV20-1
d_gene: -
abundance: -
j_gene: TRBJ2-3
CDR3aa: CSARRGELEDTQYF
CDR3nt: TGCAGTGCTAGACGTGGGGAGCTCGAAGATACGCAGTATTTT

v_gene: TRBV11-1
d_gene: TRBD1
abundance: -
j_gene: TRBJ2-4
CDR3aa: CASSKRTGPDPGGAKNIQYF
CDR3nt: TGTGCCAGCAGCAAAAGGACAGGGCCCGACCCTGGTGGGGCCAAAAACATTCAGTACTTC

v_gene: TRBV5-1
d_gene: -
abundance: few
j_gene: TRBJ2-7
CDR3aa: CASSLGGGRGEQYF
CDR3nt: TGCGCCAGCAGCCTGGGCGGGGGCCGGGGCGAGCAGTACTTC

v_gene: TRBV7-9
d_gene: -
abundance: once
j_gene: TRBJ2-7
CDR3aa: CASSLGTRVRYF
CDR3nt: TGTGCCAGCAGCTTAGGGACACGCGTTCGGTACTTC

v_gene: TRBV7-9
d_gene: TRBD2
abundance: -
j_gene: TRBJ2-5
CDR3aa: CASTFSSGVKAETQYF
CDR3nt: TGTGCCAGCACCTTCTCTAGCGGAGTGAAAGCAGAGACCCAGTACTTC

v_gene: TRBV29-1
d_gene: -
abundance: -
j_gene: TRBJ1-4
CDR3aa: CSAWAGSHEKLFF
CDR3nt: TGCAGCGCCTGGGCGGGTTCTCATGAAAAACTGTTTTTT

v_gene: TRBV10-3
d_gene: TRBD1
abundance: -
j_gene: TRBJ2-7
CDR3aa: CAISDSGGGTGYEQYF
CDR3nt: TGTGCCATCAGTGATTCAGGGGGCGGGACAGGGTACGAGCAGTACTTC

v_gene: TRBV6-2/TRBV6-3
d_gene: TRBD2
abundance: few
j_gene: TRBJ2-7
CDR3aa: CASFSRAGAASYEQYF
CDR3nt: TGTGCCAGTTTCTCCCGAGCGGGAGCCGCCTCCTACGAGCAGTACTTC

v_gene: TRBV13
d_gene: TRBD2
abundance: -
j_gene: TRBJ2-1
CDR3aa: CASSSTIGLSGSSYNEQFF
CDR3nt: TGTGCCAGCAGCTCTACCATAGGCCTTAGCGGGAGCTCCTACAATGAGCAGTTCTTC

v_gene: TRBV20-1
d_gene: -
abundance: -
j_gene: TRBJ1-4
CDR3aa: CSDSERRGYEKLFF
CDR3nt: TGCAGTGATTCTGAGCGAAGAGGGTATGAAAAACTGTTTTTT

v_gene: TRBV7-3
d_gene: TRBD1
abundance: -
j_gene: TRBJ1-1
CDR3aa: CASSPAGGQGSTEAFF
CDR3nt: TGTGCCAGCAGCCCGGCAGGGGGACAGGGGAGCACTGAAGCTTTCTTT

v_gene: TRBV4-3
d_gene: -
abundance: -
j_gene: TRBJ1-5
CDR3aa: CASSRSREGNQPQHF
CDR3nt: TGCGCCAGCAGCCGATCAAGAGAGGGCAATCAGCCCCAGCATTTT

v_gene: TRBV28
d_gene: -
abundance: -
j_gene: TRBJ1-2
CDR3aa: CASSPTLFRGDGYTF
CDR3nt: TGTGCCAGCAGTCCGACTCTCTTTCGGGGGGACGGCTACACCTTC

v_gene: TRBV12-3/TRBV12-4
d_gene: -
abundance: -
j_gene: TRBJ2-2
CDR3aa: CASSFIAVNTGELFF
CDR3nt: TGTGCCAGCAGTTTTATAGCGGTGAACACCGGGGAGCTGTTTTTT

v_gene: TRBV28
d_gene: -
abundance: -
j_gene: TRBJ1-1
CDR3aa: CASSPPGYTEAFF
CDR3nt: TGTGCCAGCAGTCCCCCCGGGTACACTGAAGCTTTCTTT

v_gene: TRBV29-1
d_gene: -
abundance: -
j_gene: TRBJ1-2
CDR3aa: CSVGDGGGIYGYTF
CDR3nt: TGCAGCGTCGGGGACGGCGGGGGGATTTATGGCTACACCTTC

v_gene: TRBV4-3
d_gene: -
abundance: -
j_gene: TRBJ2-1
CDR3aa: CASSQGSSSGAQFF
CDR3nt: TGCGCCAGCAGCCAAGGAAGTTCAAGTGGTGCGCAGTTCTTC

v_gene: TRBV4-3
d_gene: -
abundance: -
j_gene: TRBJ1-2
CDR3aa: CASSQGQGSNYGYTF
CDR3nt: TGCGCCAGCAGCCAGGGGCAGGGCTCGAACTATGGCTACACCTTC

v_gene: TRBV20-1
d_gene: TRBD1
abundance: -
j_gene: TRBJ1-1
CDR3aa: CSADRGHTEAFF
CDR3nt: TGCAGTGCTGACAGGGGGCACACTGAAGCTTTCTTT

v_gene: TRBV7-9
d_gene: TRBD1
abundance: -
j_gene: TRBJ1-1
CDR3aa: CASSPGRGQAEAFF
CDR3nt: TGTGCCAGCAGTCCTGGACGGGGACAGGCTGAAGCTTTCTTT

v_gene: TRBV7-9
d_gene: -
abundance: -
j_gene: TRBJ2-2
CDR3aa: CASSPAQGRTGELFF
CDR3nt: TGTGCCAGCAGCCCGGCGCAGGGGCGGACCGGGGAGCTGTTTTTT

v_gene: TRBV20-1
d_gene: -
abundance: -
j_gene: TRBJ2-1
CDR3aa: CSARDMIDSPYNEQFF
CDR3nt: TGCAGTGCTAGAGATATGATCGACAGCCCCTACAATGAGCAGTTCTTC

v_gene: TRBV20-1
d_gene: TRBD1
abundance: -
j_gene: TRBJ1-2
CDR3aa: CSARGDRGYGYTF
CDR3nt: TGCAGTGCTAGGGGGGACAGGGGTTATGGCTACACCTTC

v_gene: TRBV27
d_gene: -
abundance: once
j_gene: TRBJ2-6
CDR3aa: CASSLVGGPSGANVLTF
CDR3nt: TGTGCCAGCAGTTTAGTAGGGGGGCCCTCTGGGGCCAACGTCCTGACTTTC

v_gene: TRBV28
d_gene: TRBD2
abundance: -
j_gene: TRBJ2-1
CDR3aa: CASSSPVMIAGLYNEQFF
CDR3nt: TGTGCCAGCAGTTCCCCCGTTATGATAGCGGGCCTCTACAATGAGCAGTTCTTC

v_gene: TRBV7-9
d_gene: TRBD2
abundance: -
j_gene: TRBJ2-1
CDR3aa: CASSVVSPGREYNEQFF
CDR3nt: TGTGCCAGCAGCGTCGTTAGCCCCGGGCGGGAGTACAATGAGCAGTTCTTC

v_gene: TRBV16
d_gene: -
abundance: -
j_gene: TRBJ2-2
CDR3aa: CASSQWLGESGGTNTGELFF
CDR3nt: TGTGCCAGCAGCCAATGGCTAGGGGAAAGTGGCGGTACGAACACCGGGGAGCTGTTTTTT

v_gene: TRBV11-3
d_gene: TRBD2
abundance: -
j_gene: TRBJ2-1
CDR3aa: CASSESTSAPPNEQFF
CDR3nt: TGTGCCAGCAGCGAGAGCACTAGCGCCCCACCCAATGAGCAGTTCTTC

v_gene: TRBV4-3
d_gene: -
abundance: -
j_gene: TRBJ1-2
CDR3aa: CASSQVGLQGAGGYTF
CDR3nt: TGCGCCAGCAGCCAAGTCGGTCTACAAGGGGCGGGGGGCTACACCTTC

v_gene: TRBV13
d_gene: -
abundance: once
j_gene: TRBJ2-6
CDR3aa: CASLSGANVLTF
CDR3nt: TGTGCCAGCCTTTCTGGGGCCAACGTCCTGACTTTC

v_gene: TRBV2
d_gene: TRBD1
abundance: -
j_gene: TRBJ2-1
CDR3aa: CATDRASYNEQFF
CDR3nt: TGTGCCACCGACAGGGCTTCCTACAATGAGCAGTTCTTC

v_gene: TRBV29-1
d_gene: -
abundance: -
j_gene: TRBJ2-5
CDR3aa: CSTLRRAGQYF
CDR3nt: TGCAGCACCCTGAGGAGGGCCGGCCAGTACTTC

v_gene: TRBV7-9
d_gene: -
abundance: once
j_gene: TRBJ1-1
CDR3aa: CASSPYVAGYGTEAFF
CDR3nt: TGTGCCAGCAGCCCCTACGTCGCAGGGTATGGCACTGAAGCTTTCTTT

v_gene: TRBV5-6
d_gene: -
abundance: -
j_gene: TRBJ1-1
CDR3aa: CASSSGWGMSNTEAFF
CDR3nt: TGTGCCAGCAGCTCGGGGTGGGGGATGAGTAACACTGAAGCTTTCTTT

v_gene: TRBV24-1
d_gene: -
abundance: -
j_gene: TRBJ1-5
CDR3aa: CATSDYRGNQPQHF
CDR3nt: TGTGCCACCAGTGATTACAGGGGCAATCAGCCCCAGCATTTT

v_gene: TRBV7-9
d_gene: -
abundance: once
j_gene: TRBJ1-1
CDR3aa: CASSSRTDYTEAFF
CDR3nt: TGTGCCAGCAGCTCCAGGACAGATTACACTGAAGCTTTCTTT